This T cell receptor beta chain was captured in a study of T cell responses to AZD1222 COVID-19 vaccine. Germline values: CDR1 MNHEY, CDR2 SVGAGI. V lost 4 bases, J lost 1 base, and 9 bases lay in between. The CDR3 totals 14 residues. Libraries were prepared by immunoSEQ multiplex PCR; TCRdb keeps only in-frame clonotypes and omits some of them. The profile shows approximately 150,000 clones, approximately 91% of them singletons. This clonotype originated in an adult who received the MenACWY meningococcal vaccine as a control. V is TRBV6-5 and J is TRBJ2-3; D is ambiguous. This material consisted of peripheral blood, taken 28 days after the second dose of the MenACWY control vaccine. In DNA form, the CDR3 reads TGTGCCAGCAGTTTCCTTACCCGCACAGATACGCAGTATTTT. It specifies CASSFLTRTDTQYF.